Here is one T cell receptor beta chain with its context. Its target is unknown. This sample was taken from a study of blood T cells in healthy people across ages. General study results and limits: Donors of long life had a larger count of naive CD4+ cells and greater diversity than aged donors.

The CDR3 spans 15 residues. Alongside a J-beta primer mix, a sample-barcoded 5' primer served in a second PCR lasting roughly 6 to 11 cycles. A single record per CDR3 protein comes from TCRdb applying MiXCR to the 5' RACE reads. The profile shows about 1.6 million distinct CDR3 sequences, 34% of them singletons. Sequenced: blood. The receptor was derived from a woman aged 25 to 39 in good health. V usage is TRBV21-1 and J usage is TRBJ2-1; the table's D call, TRBD2, was not checked against the DNA. TRBV21-1 is shown as a pseudogene. This CDR3 reads CASSNGGAGYNEQFF. CDR3 DNA sequence: TGTGCCAGCAGCAACGGGGGGGCAGGTTACAATGAGCAGTTCTTC.